The rows below give T cell receptor beta chains drawn from one sample of a study of identifying expanded T cells in peripheral blood. Only in-frame clones appear in the TCRdb table, and some are missing; sequencing was by immunoSEQ multiplex PCR. The data hold about 85,000 clones, with 70% to 90% observed a single time. The sequencing input was blood. The receptor source for this set is a person aged 18-70 years in good health. The CDR3 runs from the conserved cysteine through the conserved F or W. The D gene is left open where the match is weak. The size of a clone is reported for some rows only, either as once, few or many, or as a class for expanded clones.

TRBD1 TRBJ1-2 TRBV7-2 . CASSLGTGVLYGYTF TGTGCCAGCAGCTTAGGGACAGGAGTCCTCTATGGCTACACCTTC
TRBD2 TRBJ2-7 TRBV7-2 . CASSRTSGSSYEQYF TGTGCCAGCAGCCGGACTAGCGGGAGCTCCTACGAGCAGTACTTC
. TRBJ1-1 TRBV5-1 once CASTRDLNTEAFF TGCGCCAGCACGCGAGATTTGAACACTGAAGCTTTCTTT
TRBD2 TRBJ2-5 TRBV5-4 . CASSPWTSGQETQYF TGTGCCAGCAGCCCTTGGACTAGCGGGCAAGAGACCCAGTACTTC
TRBD1 TRBJ2-5 TRBV5-6 . CASSTGTGRQGETQYF TGTGCCAGCAGCACCGGGACAGGGCGGCAAGGAGAGACCCAGTACTTC
TRBD2 TRBJ2-7 TRBV27 . CASSRPGLANYEQYF TGTGCCAGCAGTCGACCGGGACTAGCGAACTACGAGCAGTACTTC
TRBD1 TRBJ2-7 TRBV29-1 . CSVGQGDYEQYF TGCAGCGTGGGACAGGGGGACTACGAGCAGTACTTC
. TRBJ1-4 TRBV4-2 . CASSQDFQGLATNEKLFF TGTGCCAGCAGCCAAGATTTCCAAGGACTAGCAACTAATGAAAAACTGTTTTTT
. TRBJ2-3 TRBV19 once CASGDRAKYF TGTGCCAGTGGAGACCGCGCTAAATATTTT
TRBD2 TRBJ2-2 TRBV2 . CASSLREGRELFF TGTGCCAGCAGTTTGCGGGAGGGCCGGGAGCTGTTTTTT
. TRBJ1-1 TRBV5-1 . CASRGITEAFF TGCGCCAGCAGAGGAATAACTGAAGCTTTCTTT
TRBD2 TRBJ2-4 TRBV11-2 . CASSLGREHNIQYF TGTGCCAGCAGCTTAGGGCGGGAGCACAACATTCAGTACTTC
TRBD1 TRBJ2-7 TRBV5-1 . CASSYGTAPRYEQYF TGCGCCAGCAGCTACGGGACAGCCCCCCGCTACGAGCAGTACTTC
. TRBJ1-3 TRBV19 . CASSIDRPSSGNTIYF TGTGCCAGTAGTATCGACCGACCGAGCTCTGGAAACACCATATATTTT
. TRBJ2-5 TRBV29-1 . CSVSAGQETQYF TGCAGCGTTTCGGCAGGCCAAGAGACCCAGTACTTC
. TRBJ1-5 TRBV5-1 . CASSSSPLGETGDQPQHF TGCGCCAGCAGCTCCTCTCCACTTGGGGAAACCGGGGATCAGCCCCAGCATTTT
. TRBJ1-2 TRBV6-5 . CASRHSGTGYTF TGTGCCAGCAGGCACTCAGGGACTGGCTACACCTTC
TRBD2 TRBJ2-2 TRBV6-1 . CASSEGPSSGRGNTGELFF TGTGCCAGCAGTGAGGGACCGTCTAGCGGGAGGGGGAACACCGGGGAGCTGTTTTTT
. TRBJ1-6 TRBV6-5 . CASSSPTHSSVALHF TGTGCCAGCAGTTCCCCGACCCACTCCTCGGTGGCCCTCCACTTT
. TRBJ2-1 TRBV11-2 few CASSLLVGAEFF TGTGCCAGCAGCTTGCTGGTAGGGGCGGAGTTCTTC
. TRBJ2-7 TRBV7-8 . CASSLEVLGKRDYEQYF TGTGCCAGCAGCTTAGAGGTCTTGGGTAAGAGGGACTACGAGCAGTACTTC
. TRBJ2-1 TRBV5-6 . CASSLPGLSVGEQFF TGTGCCAGCAGCTTGCCAGGGCTAAGCGTAGGTGAGCAGTTCTTC
TRBD1 TRBJ1-3 TRBV30 . CAWNRGDYTIYF TGTGCCTGGAACAGGGGGGATTACACCATATATTTT
. TRBJ1-2 TRBV6-5 . CASSAPDSYGYTF TGTGCCAGCAGTGCCCCGGACAGCTATGGCTACACCTTC
. TRBJ1-2 TRBV28 once CASSGGWDYGYTF TGTGCCAGCAGTGGGGGGTGGGACTATGGCTACACCTTC
TRBD1 TRBJ1-2 TRBV6-1 . CASSFGTVFYGYTF TGTGCCAGCAGTTTCGGGACAGTCTTCTATGGCTACACCTTC
. TRBJ1-5 TRBV1 . CTSSQDEDRNQPQHF TGCACCAGCAGCCAAGATGAAGATCGCAATCAGCCCCAGCATTTT
. TRBJ2-2 TRBV5-6 . CASRLTGTENTGELFF TGTGCCAGCAGGTTGACCGGGACTGAGAACACCGGGGAGCTGTTTTTT